Shown below are 21 T cell receptor beta chains from a single sample sequenced in a study of cytomegalovirus exposure and HLA in healthy donors. Vbeta (60) and Jbeta (13) primers were used in the PCR. Some clones are missing from TCRdb's copy, which holds only in-frame ones; the method was immunoSEQ multiplex PCR. This table holds around 120,000 clones, over 60% found once. Sequences were obtained from PBMCs. The receptors stem from a young man in good health and CMV-seronegative.

This clone occurred once. The CDR3 loop is CASSLVGTGDINEQFF. The CDR3 nucleotides read TGCGCCAGCAGCTTGGTGGGGACAGGGGATATCAATGAGCAGTTCTTC. The genes are TRBV5-1 and TRBJ2-1; TRBD1 agrees at 10 bases. This CDR3 has 16 amino acids. Germline V gives CDR1 SGHRS, CDR2 YFSETQ. V lost 0 bases to trimming and J lost 6 bases; unmatched junction nucleotides: 6.

The chain joins TRBV7-8 to TRBJ1-2; a weak D match, TRBD1 (5 bases). This CDR3 comprises 14 residues. V lost 5 bases to trimming and J lost 4 bases, with 14 bases between them. Germline V CDR1 and CDR2: SGHVS, FQNEAQ. CDR3 DNA sequence: TGTGCCAGCAGCGCTCAGGGAAGGGGCTATGGCTACACCTTC. It translates to CASSAQGRGYGYTF. The full variable domain, in which reference TRBV7-8 and TRBJ1-2 provide the parts outside the CDR3, is GAGVSQSPRYKVAKRGQDVALRCDPISGHVSLFWYQQALGQGPEFLTYFQNEAQLDKSGLPSDRFFAERPEGSVSTLKIQRTQQEDSAVYLCASSAQGRGYGYTFGSGTRLTVV.

The V and J genes are TRBV29-1 and TRBJ2-7; 7 nucleotides agree with TRBD2. The CDR3 is 14 residues long. V shed 4 bases and J 3 bases; nucleotides not matched to a gene: 9. Germline-derived CDR1 and CDR2 are SQVTM and ANQGSEA. For the CDR3, the DNA is TGCAGCGTTGCAACGCTAGGCGGGGGCTACGAGCAGTACTTC. Protein sequence: CSVATLGGGYEQYF.

The rearrangement links TRBV28 to TRBJ1-5; D is undetermined. Germline V gene sequence: CDR1 MDHEN, CDR2 SYDVKM. The CDR3 length is 13 residues. V lost 8 bases and J lost 0, with 8 bases in between. The CDR3 sequence: CASGVLSNQPQHF. In DNA form, the CDR3 reads TGTGCCAGCGGAGTCCTTAGCAATCAGCCCCAGCATTTT.

J is TRBJ2-1 and V is TRBV4-2; possibly TRBD2 for D (7 bases). Germline V gene sequence: CDR1 LGHNA, CDR2 YNFKEQ. V was shortened by 0 bases and J by 1 base, with 10 bases between the two germline ends. The CDR3 is 16 amino acids. This chain's CDR3 is CASSQEGGGSYNEQFF. The CDR3 DNA is TGTGCCAGCAGCCAAGAAGGGGGGGGATCCTACAATGAGCAGTTCTTC.

The gene calls are TRBV7-2 and TRBJ1-5, with no clear D. There are 13 residues in the CDR3. The germline gives CDR1 SGHTA, CDR2 FQGNSA. The V end was cut by 2 bases, the J end by 4 bases, with 6 bases between. As DNA, the CDR3 is TGTGCCAGCAGCTTAAAGCCAAATCAGCCCCAGCATTTT. This encodes CASSLKPNQPQHF. Complete variable domain (other parts from reference TRBV7-2 and TRBJ1-5): GAGVSQSPSNKVTEKGKDVELRCDPISGHTALYWYRQSLGQGLEFLIYFQGNSAPDKSGLPSDRFSAERTGGSVSTLTIQRTQQEDSAVYLCASSLKPNQPQHFGDGTRLSIL.

Written as DNA, the CDR3 is TGTGCCAGCAGAGGCGCACAGGGTCTGGTTGAAGCTTTCTTT. Protein: CASRGAQGLVEAFF. The rearrangement uses TRBV6-1 and TRBJ1-1; tentative D call: TRBD1 (6 bases). Germline V gene sequence: CDR1 MNHNS, CDR2 SASEGT. The CDR3 contains 14 residues. V lost 6 bases, J lost 7 bases, and 18 bases lay in between.

CDR3 residues: CASSQFRDTGSGNTIYF. The DNA for the CDR3 is TGTGCCAGCTCACAATTCCGGGACACCGGCTCTGGAAACACCATATATTTT. V is TRBV18 and J is TRBJ1-3; D perhaps matches TRBD1 (6 bases). CDR3 length equals 17 residues. CDR1 KGHSH and CDR2 LQKENI come from the germline V gene. V lost 4 bases and J lost 0, with 16 bases in between. Using reference TRBV18 and TRBJ1-3 for the parts outside the CDR3, the full variable domain is NAGVMQNPRHLVRRRGQEARLRCSPMKGHSHVYWYRQLPEEGLKFMVYLQKENIIDESGMPKERFSAEFPKEGPSILRIQQVVRGDSAAYFCASSQFRDTGSGNTIYFGEGSWLTVV.

The V gene is TRBV28, the J gene TRBJ1-2; 8 nucleotides agree with TRBD1. The length of the CDR3 is 14 residues. V gave up 3 bases and J gave up 5 bases; unmatched junction bases: 5. In germline, CDR1 is MDHEN, CDR2 SYDVKM. CDR3 nucleotides: TGTGCCAGCAGTTTTGCAGGGGGCGGATATGGCTACACCTTC. Its translation is CASSFAGGGYGYTF.

J is TRBJ1-2 and V is TRBV2, with 8 bases identical to TRBD1. The CDR3 runs to 15 residues. The germline gives CDR1 SNHLY, CDR2 FYNNEI. Trimming removed 5 bases from V and 3 bases from J; junction bases left unmatched: 8. The CDR3 is CASSSDRAVDYGYTF. For the CDR3, the DNA is TGTGCCAGCAGTTCGGACAGGGCAGTGGACTATGGCTACACCTTC.

This clone was counted only a few times. V gene TRBV6-5 combines with J gene TRBJ1-1, with 9 bases that match TRBD1. This CDR3 has 12 amino acids. The germline V gene has CDR1 MNHEY and CDR2 SVGAGI. V was pared by 6 bases and J by 8 bases, with 4 bases of the junction left unmatched. DNA of the CDR3: TGTGCCAGCAGACGGACAGGGGAGGAAGCTTTCTTT. It is translated as CASRRTGEEAFF.

This clone has a handful of counts. The chain uses TRBV2 and TRBJ1-5; no clear D. V lost 6 bases and J 5 bases, leaving 23 bases between the germline ends. This CDR3 has 17 amino acids. Germline V CDR1 and CDR2: SNHLY, FYNNEI. The CDR3: CASRPPEGREGDQPQHF. The CDR3 nucleotides read TGTGCCAGCAGGCCCCCCGAGGGTCGGGAGGGCGATCAGCCCCAGCATTTT.

The genes are TRBV5-6 and TRBJ2-7; the match to TRBD2 covers 8 bases. V was pared by 1 base and J by 7 bases, with 10 bases of the junction left unmatched. Germline CDR1 reads SGHDT; CDR2 reads YYEEEE. The CDR3 has 15 amino acids. The CDR3 loop reads CASSLPGRAGREQYF. CDR3 DNA: TGTGCCAGCAGCTTGCCCGGGAGGGCCGGGAGGGAGCAGTACTTC.

This clone has only one observation. The chain uses TRBV9 and TRBJ1-4; 9 nucleotides align to TRBD1. The CDR3 is made up of 16 amino acids. V lost 3 bases to trimming and J lost 1 base; unmatched junction nucleotides: 4. From germline, CDR1 is SGDLS and CDR2 YYNGEE. DNA of the CDR3: TGTGCCAGCAGCGGAATGGGACAGGGAACTAATGAAAAACTGTTTTTT. This sequence encodes CASSGMGQGTNEKLFF.

In this sample, this clone is medium-sized. CDR3 residues: CASSIPTGQVAEKLFF. CDR3 DNA: TGTGCCAGTAGTATCCCCACGGGACAGGTAGCGGAAAAACTGTTTTTT. This chain joins TRBV19 and TRBJ1-4; 8 bases are shared with TRBD1. CDR1 is LNHDA and CDR2 is SQIVND in the germline V gene (reference sequence). J was trimmed by 8 bases and V by 3 bases; bases with no gene match: 11. There are 16 residues in the CDR3. Drawing the rest from reference TRBV19 and TRBJ1-4, the complete variable domain is DGGITQSPKYLFRKEGQNVTLSCEQNLNHDAMYWYRQDPGQGLRLIYYSQIVNDFQKGDIAEGYSVSREKKESFPLTVTSAQKNPTAFYLCASSIPTGQVAEKLFFGSGTQLSVL.

The chain couples TRBV9 to TRBJ1-2, with D possibly matching TRBD1 (6 bases). The CDR3 sequence is 17 residues long. Per the germline V gene, CDR1 is SGDLS and CDR2 is YYNGEE. Trimming took 0 bases from V and 5 from J, leaving 20 bases between them. The chain's CDR3 is CASSVDGRGIGPYGYTF. In nucleotides, the CDR3 is TGTGCCAGCAGCGTAGACGGTAGGGGGATAGGCCCTTATGGCTACACCTTC.

In nucleotides, the CDR3 is TGTGCCTGGAGTGTGGGAGGGGTCGGGAACACTGAAGCTTTCTTT. This sequence encodes CAWSVGGVGNTEAFF. J is TRBJ1-1 and V is TRBV30, with D maybe TRBD1 (5 bases). V was pared by 0 bases and J by 1 base, with 12 bases between. Germline V gives CDR1 GTSNPN, CDR2 SVGIG (reference sequence). The CDR3 runs 15 residues.

For the CDR3, the DNA is TGTGCCAGCAGCCTCGACACGGGGGCCAAAAACATTCAGTACTTC. It codes for CASSLDTGAKNIQYF. The chain links TRBV6-5 to TRBJ2-4; tentatively, D is TRBD2 (5 bases). V dropped 6 bases and J dropped 1 base, with 13 bases sitting between them. Germline loops: CDR1 MNHEY, CDR2 SVGAGI. This CDR3 has 15 amino acids.

The genes are TRBV9 and TRBJ1-2; the D gene is possibly TRBD1 (6 bases). CDR3 length: 14 amino acids. Germline CDR1 SGDLS, CDR2 YYNGEE. V lost 4 bases and J 6 bases, leaving 16 bases between the germline ends. The CDR3 loop is CASSLQTGIDGYTF. The CDR3 nucleotides read TGTGCCAGCAGCCTCCAGACAGGTATCGATGGCTACACCTTC.

This sequence joins TRBV28 and TRBJ1-1; the D is unclear. V was trimmed by 1 base and J by 7 bases, leaving 7 bases between them. Germline V CDR1 and CDR2: MDHEN, SYDVKM. This CDR3 comprises 12 residues. Here the CDR3 DNA reads TGTGCCAGCAGTTTATCCGGGGTTGAAGCTTTCTTT. This encodes CASSLSGVEAFF.

The chain couples TRBV9 to TRBJ2-4; the D gene is possibly TRBD2 (5 bases). Trimming removed 0 bases at V and 0 bases at J, with 16 bases between. In germline, CDR1 is SGDLS, CDR2 YYNGEE. The CDR3 extends over 18 amino acids. The CDR3 loop is CASSVAGGPQIAKNIQYF. CDR3 DNA sequence: TGTGCCAGCAGCGTAGCTGGCGGGCCCCAGATAGCCAAAAACATTCAGTACTTC.